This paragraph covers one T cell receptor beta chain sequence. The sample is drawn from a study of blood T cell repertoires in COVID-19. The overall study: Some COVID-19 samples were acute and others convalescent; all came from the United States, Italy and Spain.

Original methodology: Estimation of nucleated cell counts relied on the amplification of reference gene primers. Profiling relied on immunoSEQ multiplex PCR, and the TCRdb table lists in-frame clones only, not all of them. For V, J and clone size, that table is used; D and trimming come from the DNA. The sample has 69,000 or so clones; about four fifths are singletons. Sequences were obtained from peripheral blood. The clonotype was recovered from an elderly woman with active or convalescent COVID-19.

In DNA, the CDR3 is TGTGCCTGTCGACAGGGGAACACCGGGGAGCTGTTTTTT. Its translation: CACRQGNTGELFF. The chain recombines TRBV30 with TRBJ2-2, with 7 bases matching TRBD1. Germline CDR1 reads GTSNPN; CDR2 reads SVGIG (reference sequence). Unmatched junction bases numbered 2, after V lost 6 bases and J lost 1 base. The CDR3 is 13 amino acids.